The rows below give T cell receptor beta chains drawn from one sample of a study of blood T cells in healthy people across ages. TCRdb reanalysed the 5' RACE reads using MiXCR and keeps one entry per CDR3 protein. Of around 1.7 million distinct CDR3 sequences in the sample, roughly 27% were seen once. Sequencing was done on a sample of blood. Receptors originate from a woman in her twenties or thirties in good health. The CDR3 runs from the conserved cysteine through the conserved F or W. The D gene is left open where the match is weak. The size field is filled for only some rows; it gives once, few, many or a size class.

D,size,J,V,DNA,CDR3
-,-,TRBJ2-7,TRBV5-1,TGCGCCAGCAGCTTGGTTGCAGGGAATAATGGCGTGCAGTACTTC,CASSLVAGNNGVQYF
TRBD2,-,TRBJ2-7,TRBV20-1,TGCAGTGCTAGAGACCCCGGGGGGAGCGGTAATGAGCAGTACTTC,CSARDPGGSGNEQYF
TRBD2,few,TRBJ2-7,TRBV7-2,TGTGCCAGCAGCTTAGGCTTAGCGGGGGGGCGAGGAGACGAGCAGTACTTC,CASSLGLAGGRGDEQYF
TRBD2,-,TRBJ2-3,TRBV28,TGTGCCAGCAGTTCCCTCAGACTAGCGGGGGCCACAGATACGCAGTATTTT,CASSSLRLAGATDTQYF
-,-,TRBJ2-3,TRBV6-4,TGTGCCAGTAGTGACTTACGTACTACTATCCAGTATTTT,CASSDLRTTIQYF
TRBD2,-,TRBJ2-3,TRBV10-3,TGTGCCATCAGAGGGACTAGCAGTCTCGGGAGCACAGATACGCAGTATTTT,CAIRGTSSLGSTDTQYF
-,-,TRBJ1-5,TRBV6-1,TGTGCCAGCAGTCAACCTGGGGGACCGCAACAGCCCCAGCATTTT,CASSQPGGPQQPQHF
-,-,TRBJ2-4,TRBV5-1,TGCGCCAGCAGCCCTTATAGCAGCTCCAAAAACATTCAGTACTTC,CASSPYSSSKNIQYF
-,many,TRBJ2-7,TRBV7-2,TGTGCCAGCAGTCATATGTCCCAGGCCGACGAGCAGTACTTC,CASSHMSQADEQYF
TRBD2,few,TRBJ2-7,TRBV6-5,TGTGCCAGCAGTTCTCGGACTAGCGGGACCTCCTACGAGCAGTACTTC,CASSSRTSGTSYEQYF
-,-,TRBJ2-7,TRBV5-1,TGCGCCAGCAGCTTGGACGGGAATGTGAGCGAGCAGTACTTC,CASSLDGNVSEQYF
-,-,TRBJ1-5,TRBV7-2,TGTGCCAGCAGCTTAACTCAGGACGGTTGGCCCCAGCATTTT,CASSLTQDGWPQHF
TRBD1,-,TRBJ2-1,TRBV29-1,TGCAGCGTTGGGACAGGGGGCGATGAGCAGTTCTTC,CSVGTGGDEQFF
TRBD1,many,TRBJ2-7,TRBV2,TGTGCCAGCAGGGACGACAGGGGCGAGAACGAGCAGTACTTC,CASRDDRGENEQYF
-,once,TRBJ1-2,TRBV18,TGTGCCAGCTCACCAGAGTCCTCCTATGGCTACACCTTC,CASSPESSYGYTF
-,-,TRBJ1-1,TRBV6-5,TGTGCCAGCGGGGGTGCGGGCTTAAGGGCTTTCTTT,CASGGAGLRAFF
-,-,TRBJ2-2,TRBV12-3/TRBV12-4,TGTGCCAGCAGTTCCAGGGGCGGGAAAAGCGGCACCGGGGAGCTGTTTTTT,CASSSRGGKSGTGELFF
-,many,TRBJ2-4,TRBV11-2,TGTGCCAGCCGGGATCTAGCCAAAAACATTCAGTACTTC,CASRDLAKNIQYF
-,many,TRBJ2-7,TRBV20-1,TGCAGTGCTAACCATCCTAGCCTGGACGAGCAGTACTTC,CSANHPSLDEQYF
-,few,TRBJ2-5,TRBV7-9,TGTGCCAGCAGCTCGACCTTGCTTGAGACCCAGTACTTC,CASSSTLLETQYF
-,-,TRBJ2-5,TRBV7-9,TGTGCCAGCAGCCTAAGGGGACAGACCCAGTACTTC,CASSLRGQTQYF
-,-,TRBJ1-4,TRBV4-3,TGCGCCAGCAGCTGGCGGGAATGGGACCTCATTGGAGAACTGTTTTTT,CASSWREWDLIGELFF
-,-,TRBJ1-1,TRBV20-1,TGCAGTGCTAGAGATGTCAGGCAGGGACTTTGGGGGACTGAAGCTTTCTTT,CSARDVRQGLWGTEAFF
-,-,TRBJ1-6,TRBV5-1,TGCGCCAGCAGCTTGGATGGGGACGGTAATTCACCCCTCCACTTT,CASSLDGDGNSPLHF
-,-,TRBJ2-7,TRBV5-6,TGTGCCAGCAGCGACAGATCCGGGGTTGGGGCCTACGAGCAGTACTTC,CASSDRSGVGAYEQYF
-,-,TRBJ2-1,TRBV20-1,TGCAGTGCTCAGAGACGTAGCGGCTACAATGAGCAGTTCTTC,CSAQRRSGYNEQFF
-,few,TRBJ1-2,TRBV29-1,TGCAGCGACGACAGAAGCTATGGCTACACCTTC,CSDDRSYGYTF
-,few,TRBJ2-3,TRBV27,TGTGCCAGCAAACCCCCAGGGGTGGCTCGTACGCAGTATTTT,CASKPPGVARTQYF
TRBD1,-,TRBJ2-3,TRBV5-1,TGCGCCAGCATTTCCGGGACAGGCGATAGCACAGATACGCAGTATTTT,CASISGTGDSTDTQYF
-,many,TRBJ1-2,TRBV12-3/TRBV12-4,TGTGCCAGCAGCTCAGGGGACGGCTACACCTTC,CASSSGDGYTF
TRBD2,-,TRBJ2-2,TRBV4-2,TGTGCCAGCAGCCACCAGACTAGCGGGGGGACCGGGGAGCTGTTTTTT,CASSHQTSGGTGELFF
-,-,TRBJ2-1,TRBV14,TGTGCCAGCAGCCAGAGGGACTGGTACTACAATGAGCAGTTCTTC,CASSQRDWYYNEQFF
-,-,TRBJ2-3,TRBV3-1,TGTGCCAGCAGCCAACTAGGAGGGGGGAGGACAGATACGCAGTATTTT,CASSQLGGGRTDTQYF
TRBD2,few,TRBJ2-3,TRBV14,TGTGCCAGCAGTCGGGACTACCTTGGCACGCAGTATTTT,CASSRDYLGTQYF
-,-,TRBJ1-1,TRBV11-2,TGTGCCAGCATGCTTAATCTGGGGAACACTGAAGCTTTCTTT,CASMLNLGNTEAFF
TRBD1,few,TRBJ1-6,TRBV6-5,TGTGCCAGTCATCCGGGGACAGGAGAGGATCATAATTCACCCCTCCACTTT,CASHPGTGEDHNSPLHF
-,-,TRBJ2-5,TRBV19,TGTGCCAGTAGTATAAGGGATGGTGGCCACCGGACCCAGTACTTC,CASSIRDGGHRTQYF
-,-,TRBJ2-7,TRBV12-5,TGTGCTAGTGGTTTTTTGTTAACACAAAAATACAATGAGCAGTACTTC,CASGFLLTQKYNEQYF
-,-,TRBJ2-3,TRBV6-5,TGTGCCAGCAGGGATCCTGGGTACAGCACAGATACGCAGTATTTT,CASRDPGYSTDTQYF
-,-,TRBJ1-2,TRBV28,TGTGCCAGCAGTTTATCGGGGTATAATAACTATGGCTACACCTTC,CASSLSGYNNYGYTF
-,few,TRBJ2-5,TRBV24-1,TGTGCCACCAGTGATGGGGTGACCCTCCAAGAGACCCAGTACTTC,CATSDGVTLQETQYF
-,-,TRBJ1-4,TRBV7-6,TGTGCCAGCAGCCCGCCGGGACCGACGGAAAAACAGTTTTTT,CASSPPGPTEKQFF
-,few,TRBJ2-1,TRBV14,TGTGCCAGCAGCCAAGGAGGCCCCACCGTTTTGGAGCAGTTCTTC,CASSQGGPTVLEQFF
-,-,TRBJ2-1,TRBV7-3,TGTGCCAGCAGCTTAAGGGTTTCGAGTAATGAGCAGTTCTTC,CASSLRVSSNEQFF
-,-,TRBJ2-5,TRBV5-1,TGCGCCGGCAGCTTGGAAGCAGGGGAGGAGTACTTC,CAGSLEAGEEYF
-,-,TRBJ2-2,TRBV28,TGTGCCAGCCAGGGGTTCGACACCGGGGAGCTGTTTTTT,CASQGFDTGELFF
-,-,TRBJ1-1,TRBV24-1,TGTGCCGGCCCCCTCGTCCCGCGGGCTGAAGCTTTCTTT,CAGPLVPRAEAFF
TRBD1,-,TRBJ1-5,TRBV27,TGTGCCAGCAGTTCGGACAGGAGGGACGGAAGCAATCAGCCCCAGCATTTT,CASSSDRRDGSNQPQHF
-,few,TRBJ1-5,TRBV12-3/TRBV12-4,TGTGCCAGCAGCCTCGACGGAATATATCAGCCCCAGCATTTT,CASSLDGIYQPQHF
-,-,TRBJ2-1,TRBV20-1,TGCAGTGTTAGAGTAAGTAGCTGGAGCTACAATGAGCAGTTCTTC,CSVRVSSWSYNEQFF
-,-,TRBJ2-7,TRBV5-1,TGCGCCAGCAGCGTCAGACAGTCCGGGGGATACGAGCAGTACTTC,CASSVRQSGGYEQYF
TRBD2,-,TRBJ2-1,TRBV20-1,TGCAGTGCCCCGGGGAGGGGCCGTGAGCAGTTCTTC,CSAPGRGREQFF
-,many,TRBJ2-7,TRBV30,TGTGCCTGGAGTGCATACCCCCGGGACTCCTCCTACGAGCAGTACTTC,CAWSAYPRDSSYEQYF
TRBD1,many,TRBJ2-7,TRBV29-1,TGCAGCGTGATTACAGGGGATGCCAGGTACGAGCAGTACTTC,CSVITGDARYEQYF
TRBD1,-,TRBJ2-1,TRBV12-3/TRBV12-4,TGTGCCAGCAGTTTAATCGGGTACCCTTCCCGGGACAGGGTCCACAATGAGCAGTTCTTC,CASSLIGYPSRDRVHNEQFF